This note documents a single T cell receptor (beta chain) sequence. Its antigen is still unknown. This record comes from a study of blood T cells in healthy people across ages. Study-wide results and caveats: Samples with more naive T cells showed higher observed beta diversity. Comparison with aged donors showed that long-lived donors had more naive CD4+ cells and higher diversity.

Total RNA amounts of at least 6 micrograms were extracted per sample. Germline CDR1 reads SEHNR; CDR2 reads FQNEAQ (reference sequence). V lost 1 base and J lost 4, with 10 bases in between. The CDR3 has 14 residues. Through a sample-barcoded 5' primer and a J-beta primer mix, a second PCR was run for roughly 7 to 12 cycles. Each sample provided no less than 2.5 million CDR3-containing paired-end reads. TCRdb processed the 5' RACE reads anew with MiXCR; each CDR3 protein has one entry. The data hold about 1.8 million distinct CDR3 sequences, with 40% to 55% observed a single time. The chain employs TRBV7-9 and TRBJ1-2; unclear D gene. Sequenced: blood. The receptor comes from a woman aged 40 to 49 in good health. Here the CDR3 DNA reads TGTGCCAGCAGCTTAGTTGGCCCGGGCTATGGCTACACCTTC. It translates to CASSLVGPGYGYTF.